Sequencing of this T cell receptor (beta chain) was carried out in a study of shared clonotypes between healthy human individuals. Study-wide context: The donors, a couple of women and three men, were aged 18 to 49. There were three CD4 naive, three CD4 memory, two CD8 naive and one CD8 memory plates per donor.

Among the donors, all were Caucasian adults who lived in Nashville, Tennessee. Profiling relied on immunoSEQ multiplex PCR, and the TCRdb table lists in-frame clones only, not all of them. Here the sample spans millions of clones, just over 90% being singletons. Trimming at V came to 5 bases and at J to 7 bases, leaving 19 bases not matched to a gene. The CDR3 covers 17 residues. Per germline, CDR1 MDHEN and CDR2 SYDVKM. This rearrangement joins TRBV28 to TRBJ1-2, with 7 bases that match TRBD1. Sequenced material: naive CD4+ T cells sorted from blood. The subset here: CD45RA+ positively selected. The receptor was isolated from a man aged 18-30 years in good health. The CDR3 is CASSQGPPDTGVGGYTF. In DNA form, the CDR3 reads TGTGCCAGCAGTCAAGGTCCCCCTGATACAGGGGTGGGTGGCTACACCTTC.